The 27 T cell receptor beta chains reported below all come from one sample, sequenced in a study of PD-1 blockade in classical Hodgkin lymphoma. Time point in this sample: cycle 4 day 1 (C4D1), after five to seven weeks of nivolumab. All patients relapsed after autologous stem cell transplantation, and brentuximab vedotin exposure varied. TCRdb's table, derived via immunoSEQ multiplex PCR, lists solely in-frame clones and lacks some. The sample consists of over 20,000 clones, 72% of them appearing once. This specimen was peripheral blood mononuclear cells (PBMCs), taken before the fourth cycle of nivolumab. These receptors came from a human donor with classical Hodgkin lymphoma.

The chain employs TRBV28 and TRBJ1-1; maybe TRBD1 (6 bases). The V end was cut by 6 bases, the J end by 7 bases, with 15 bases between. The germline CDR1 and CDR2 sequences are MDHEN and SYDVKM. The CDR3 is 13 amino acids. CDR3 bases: TGTGCCAGCAGGTGGGACACGCGGGGTGAAGCTTTCTTT. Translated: CASRWDTRGEAFF.

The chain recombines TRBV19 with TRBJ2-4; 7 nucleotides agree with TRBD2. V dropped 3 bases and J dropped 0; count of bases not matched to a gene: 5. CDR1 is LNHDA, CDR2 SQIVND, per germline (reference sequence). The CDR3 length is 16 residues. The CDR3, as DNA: TGTGCCAGTAGTATTGGGGGGGTACTAGCCAAAAACATTCAGTACTTC. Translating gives CASSIGGVLAKNIQYF.

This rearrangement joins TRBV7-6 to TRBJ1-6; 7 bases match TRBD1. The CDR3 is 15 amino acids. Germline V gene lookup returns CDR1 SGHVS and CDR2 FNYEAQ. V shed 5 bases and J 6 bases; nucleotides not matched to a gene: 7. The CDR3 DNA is TGTGCCAGCAGCCCTGACAGGGCCGCTAATTCACCCCTCCACTTT. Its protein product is CASSPDRAANSPLHF.

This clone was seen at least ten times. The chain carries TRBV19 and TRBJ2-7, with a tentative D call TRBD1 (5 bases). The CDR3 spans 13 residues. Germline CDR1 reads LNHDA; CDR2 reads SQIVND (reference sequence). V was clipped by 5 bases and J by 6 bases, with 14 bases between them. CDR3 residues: CASSYGQGFEQYF. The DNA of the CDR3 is TGTGCCAGTAGTTACGGGCAGGGATTCGAGCAGTACTTC.

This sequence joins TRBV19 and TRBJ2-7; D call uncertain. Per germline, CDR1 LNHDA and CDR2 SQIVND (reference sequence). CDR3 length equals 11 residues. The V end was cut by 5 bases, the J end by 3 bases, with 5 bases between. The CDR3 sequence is CASSGYYEQYF. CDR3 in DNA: TGTGCCAGTAGTGGATACTACGAGCAGTACTTC.

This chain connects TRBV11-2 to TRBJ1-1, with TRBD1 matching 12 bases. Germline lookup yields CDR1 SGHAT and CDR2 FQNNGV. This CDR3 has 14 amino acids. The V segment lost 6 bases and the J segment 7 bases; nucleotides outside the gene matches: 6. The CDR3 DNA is TGTGCCAGCAGACTGGGACAGGGGGCGGGTGAAGCTTTCTTT. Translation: CASRLGQGAGEAFF.

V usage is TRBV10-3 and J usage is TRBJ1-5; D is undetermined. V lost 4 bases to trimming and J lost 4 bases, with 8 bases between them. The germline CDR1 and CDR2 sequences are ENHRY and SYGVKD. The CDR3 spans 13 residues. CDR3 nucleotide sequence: TGTGCCATCAGTGGCCAGGATAATCAGCCCCAGCATTTT. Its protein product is CAISGQDNQPQHF.

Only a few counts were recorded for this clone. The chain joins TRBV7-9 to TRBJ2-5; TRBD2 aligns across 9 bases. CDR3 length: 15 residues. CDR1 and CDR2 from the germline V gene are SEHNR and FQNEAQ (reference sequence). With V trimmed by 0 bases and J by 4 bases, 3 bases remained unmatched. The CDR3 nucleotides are TGTGCCAGCAGCTTAGCGGAGACTAGCGGAGAGACCCAGTACTTC. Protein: CASSLAETSGETQYF.

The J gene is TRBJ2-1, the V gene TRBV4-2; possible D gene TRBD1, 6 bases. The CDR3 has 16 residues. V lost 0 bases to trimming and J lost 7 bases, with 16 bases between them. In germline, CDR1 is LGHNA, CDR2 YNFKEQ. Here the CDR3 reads CASSQDRASQGNEQFF. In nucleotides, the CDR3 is TGTGCCAGCAGCCAAGATAGGGCAAGCCAGGGGAATGAGCAGTTCTTC.

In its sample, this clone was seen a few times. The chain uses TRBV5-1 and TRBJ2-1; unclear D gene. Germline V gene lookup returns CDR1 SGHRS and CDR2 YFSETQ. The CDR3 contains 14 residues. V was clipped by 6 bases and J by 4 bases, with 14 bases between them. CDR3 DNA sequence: TGCGCCAGCACCATTCAAGAGAGATACAATGAGCAGTTCTTC. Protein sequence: CASTIQERYNEQFF.

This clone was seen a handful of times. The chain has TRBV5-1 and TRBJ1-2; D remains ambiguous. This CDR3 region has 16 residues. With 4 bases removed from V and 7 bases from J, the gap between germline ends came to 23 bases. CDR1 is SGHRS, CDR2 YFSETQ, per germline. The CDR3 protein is CASSPTDPGLVGGYTF. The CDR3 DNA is TGCGCCAGCAGCCCGACGGACCCGGGGTTGGTCGGTGGCTACACCTTC.

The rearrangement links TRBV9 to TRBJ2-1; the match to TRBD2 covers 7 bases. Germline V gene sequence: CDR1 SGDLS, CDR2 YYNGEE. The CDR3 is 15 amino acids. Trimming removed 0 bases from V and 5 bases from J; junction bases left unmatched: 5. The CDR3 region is CASSVGSGANNEQFF. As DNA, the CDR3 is TGTGCCAGCAGCGTAGGAAGCGGGGCTAACAATGAGCAGTTCTTC.

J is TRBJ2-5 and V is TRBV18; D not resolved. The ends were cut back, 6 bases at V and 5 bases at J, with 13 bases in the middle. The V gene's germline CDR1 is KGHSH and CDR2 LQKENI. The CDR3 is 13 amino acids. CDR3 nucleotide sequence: TGTGCCAGCTCGGCGGATCAAATGGAGACCCAGTACTTC. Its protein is CASSADQMETQYF.

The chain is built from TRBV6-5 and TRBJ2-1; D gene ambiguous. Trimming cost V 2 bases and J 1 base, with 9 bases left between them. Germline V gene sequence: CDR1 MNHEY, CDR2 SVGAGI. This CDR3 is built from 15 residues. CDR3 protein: CASSYSEASYNEQFF. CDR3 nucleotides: TGTGCCAGCAGTTACAGTGAGGCGTCCTACAATGAGCAGTTCTTC.

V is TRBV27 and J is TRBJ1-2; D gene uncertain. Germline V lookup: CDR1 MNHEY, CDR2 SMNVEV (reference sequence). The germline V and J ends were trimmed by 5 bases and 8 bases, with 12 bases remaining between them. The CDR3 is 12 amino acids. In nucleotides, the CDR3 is TGTGCCAGCAGTGGGTCAGGCATAGGCTACACCTTC. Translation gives CASSGSGIGYTF.

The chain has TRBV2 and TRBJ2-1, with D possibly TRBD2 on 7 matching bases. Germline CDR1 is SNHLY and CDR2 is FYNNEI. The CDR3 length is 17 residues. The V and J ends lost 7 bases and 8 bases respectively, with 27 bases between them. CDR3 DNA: TGTGCCAGCAAGGGGGGGGGTGCCAGGAGCCTCGGTTATGAGCAGTTCTTC. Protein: CASKGGGARSLGYEQFF.

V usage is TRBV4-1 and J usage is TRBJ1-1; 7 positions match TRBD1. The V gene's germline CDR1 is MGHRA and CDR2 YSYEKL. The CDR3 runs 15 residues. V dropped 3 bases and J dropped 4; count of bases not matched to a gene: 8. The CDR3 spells CASSHPRAGGTEAFF. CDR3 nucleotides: TGCGCCAGCAGCCATCCGCGCGCAGGGGGCACTGAAGCTTTCTTT.

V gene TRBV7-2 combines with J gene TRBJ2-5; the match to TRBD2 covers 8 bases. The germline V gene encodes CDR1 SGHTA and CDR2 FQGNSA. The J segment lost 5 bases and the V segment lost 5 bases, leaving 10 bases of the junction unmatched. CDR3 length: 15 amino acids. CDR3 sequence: CASSLNTGGRETQYF. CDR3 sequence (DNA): TGTGCCAGCAGCCTCAATACGGGGGGGAGGGAGACCCAGTACTTC.

The CDR3 DNA is TGTGCCAGCAGTTACGGGGGTCAAGGTCAGCCCCAGCATTTT. Protein product: CASSYGGQGQPQHF. The rearrangement links TRBV6-5 to TRBJ1-5; tentatively, D is TRBD1 (5 bases). Germline-derived CDR1 and CDR2 are MNHEY and SVGAGI. CDR3 size: 14 residues. Between the trimmed V and J ends, which lost 2 bases and 6 bases, there was a span of 11 bases.

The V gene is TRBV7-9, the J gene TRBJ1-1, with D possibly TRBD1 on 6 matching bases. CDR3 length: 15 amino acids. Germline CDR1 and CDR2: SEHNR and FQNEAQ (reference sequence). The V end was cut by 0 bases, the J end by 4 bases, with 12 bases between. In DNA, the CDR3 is TGTGCCAGCAGCTTAGCACCGGGGGGCGGCACTGAAGCTTTCTTT. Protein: CASSLAPGGGTEAFF.

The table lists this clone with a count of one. The CDR3 region has the DNA TGTGCCAGCAGCTTGGGGGGCAGTACTTACGAGCAGTACTTC. The encoded protein is CASSLGGSTYEQYF. The gene calls are TRBV5-8 and TRBJ2-7, with a tentative D call TRBD1 (5 bases). Germline V gene lookup returns CDR1 SGHTS and CDR2 YDEGEE. Trimming cost V 0 bases and J 4 bases, with 11 bases left between them. The CDR3 runs to 14 residues.

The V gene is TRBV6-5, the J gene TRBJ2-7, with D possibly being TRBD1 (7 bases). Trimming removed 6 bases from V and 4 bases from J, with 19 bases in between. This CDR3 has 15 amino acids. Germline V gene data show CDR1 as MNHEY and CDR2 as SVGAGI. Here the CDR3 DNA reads TGTGCCAGCAGAGGGACGCGGGACAGCCTTTACGAGCAGTACTTC. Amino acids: CASRGTRDSLYEQYF.

The CDR3 loop reads CASSYTGGWETQYF. In nucleotides, the CDR3 is TGTGCCAGCAGTTACACCGGGGGATGGGAGACCCAGTACTTC. The chain combines TRBV6-5 with TRBJ2-5; possible D gene TRBD2, 6 bases. V shed 2 bases and J shed 5 bases, with 12 bases lying between them. The CDR3 extends over 14 amino acids. The germline gives CDR1 MNHEY, CDR2 SVGAGI.

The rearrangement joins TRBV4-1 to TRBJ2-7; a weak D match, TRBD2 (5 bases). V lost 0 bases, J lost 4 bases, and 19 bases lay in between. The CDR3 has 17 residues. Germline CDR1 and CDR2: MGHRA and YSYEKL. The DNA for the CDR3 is TGCGCCAGCAGCCAAGATCAGGAAACGGGGATCTCGTACGAGCAGTACTTC. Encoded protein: CASSQDQETGISYEQYF.

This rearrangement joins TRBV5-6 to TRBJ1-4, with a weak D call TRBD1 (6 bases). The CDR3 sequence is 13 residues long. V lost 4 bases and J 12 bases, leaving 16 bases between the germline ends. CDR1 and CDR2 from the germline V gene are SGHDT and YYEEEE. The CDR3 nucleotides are TGTGCCAGCAGCCTGAGGACAGTGGGTGAACTGTTTTTT. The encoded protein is CASSLRTVGELFF.

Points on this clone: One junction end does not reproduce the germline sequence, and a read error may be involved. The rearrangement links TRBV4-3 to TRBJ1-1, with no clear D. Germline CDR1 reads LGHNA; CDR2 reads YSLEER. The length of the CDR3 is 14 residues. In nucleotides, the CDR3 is TGCGCCAGCAGCAAAGAGTTAACATGGACTGAAGCTTTCTTT. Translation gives CASSKELTWTEAFF.

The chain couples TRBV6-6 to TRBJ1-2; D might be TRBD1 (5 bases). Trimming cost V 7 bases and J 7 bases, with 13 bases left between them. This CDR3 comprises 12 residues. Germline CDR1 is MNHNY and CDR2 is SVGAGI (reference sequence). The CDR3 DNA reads TGTGCCAGCACTGCTTCGGGGGGTGGCTACACCTTC. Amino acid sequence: CASTASGGGYTF.